These 15 T cell receptor beta chains came from one sample sequenced in a study of low-dose radiotherapy and immunotherapy resistance in tumors. The time point: after trial treatment. Treatment reported: LDRT plus nivolumab, ipilimumab, low-dose cyclophosphamide and aspirin (RACIN trial). Gene-specific TRAV and TRBV primers were used for first-strand cDNA, covering alpha and beta chains. For amplifying TCRs, the PCR ran for 15 to 20 cycles with Phusion, which was used together with a constant-region primer and the adapter on the V primers. TCRdb reprocessed the reads via MiXCR and lists one record per CDR3 protein. Among around 100,000 distinct CDR3 sequences listed, 20% to 25% were seen once. Specimen: PBMCs, collected after low-dose radiotherapy plus immunotherapy. The source is a female donor with ovarian cancer.

This clonotype was seen ten or more times. J is TRBJ2-3 and V is TRBV7-9; D possibly corresponds to TRBD2 (5 bases). Germline V lookup: CDR1 SEHNR, CDR2 FQNEAQ (reference sequence). Trimming shortened V by 5 bases and J by 3 bases, and 12 bases separated the two germline ends. The CDR3 runs to 14 residues. CDR3 amino acids: CASSQTSDTDTQYF. The DNA of the CDR3 is TGTGCCAGCAGCCAAACTAGTGATACAGATACGCAGTATTTT.

The table lists this clonotype with many counts. J is TRBJ1-1 and V is TRBV7-6; no definite D call. The CDR3 is 12 amino acids. CDR1 and CDR2 (germline): SGHVS, FNYEAQ. Trimming cost V 1 base and J 7 bases, with 7 bases left between them. CDR3 in DNA: TGTGCCAGCAGCTTAGGAGTTGGTGAAGCTTTCTTT. This encodes CASSLGVGEAFF.

The chain uses TRBV6-2 or TRBV6-3 and TRBJ1-1; TRBD1 agrees at 9 bases. V gave up 2 bases and J gave up 4 bases; unmatched junction bases: 8. There are 16 residues in the CDR3. From germline, CDR1 is MNHEY and CDR2 SVGEGT. CDR3 bases: TGTGCCAGCAGTTACGGAACCGGGACAGGGCTCACTGAAGCTTTCTTT. This codes for CASSYGTGTGLTEAFF.

This clonotype was seen a handful of times. The rearrangement links TRBV30 to TRBJ2-3; 7 positions match TRBD2. Germline assignment: CDR1 GTSNPN and CDR2 SVGIG (reference sequence). This CDR3 spans 16 amino acids. With 4 bases clipped from V and 0 bases from J, the junction kept 10 bases outside the gene matches. Here the CDR3 reads CAWKGLRRGSTDTQYF. Here the CDR3 DNA reads TGTGCCTGGAAGGGTCTGCGGCGGGGGAGCACAGATACGCAGTATTTT.

This clonotype was recorded at least ten times. This chain connects TRBV7-9 to TRBJ2-1, with 10 bases matching TRBD2. Germline V gene data show CDR1 as SEHNR and CDR2 as FQNEAQ (reference sequence). V gave up 5 bases and J gave up 6 bases; unmatched junction bases: 10. The CDR3 runs to 16 residues. CDR3 amino acids: CASSTSTSGTSNEQFF. The CDR3 bases are TGTGCCAGCAGCACTAGTACTAGCGGGACCTCCAATGAGCAGTTCTTC.

This clonotype was counted many times. The chain carries TRBV7-8 and TRBJ2-3; the D gene is possibly TRBD2 (7 bases). CDR3 length: 19 residues. V lost 4 bases, J lost 7 bases, and 30 bases lay in between. CDR1 is SGHVS, CDR2 FQNEAQ, per germline. CDR3 sequence: CASSSIPPVVRGGGHTQYF. The CDR3 coding sequence is TGTGCCAGCAGCTCAATTCCCCCCGTAGTTAGGGGAGGGGGGCATACGCAGTATTTT.

This clonotype has ten or more counts. The rearrangement uses TRBV20-1 and TRBJ2-1; the match to TRBD2 covers 14 bases. J gave up 0 bases and V 4 bases, and 5 bases lay outside the gene matches. CDR3 length equals 17 residues. Germline values: CDR1 DFQATT, CDR2 SNEGSKA (reference sequence). CDR3 residues: CSAMAGLAGVSYNEQFF. DNA for the CDR3: TGCAGTGCTATGGCGGGACTAGCGGGGGTCTCCTACAATGAGCAGTTCTTC.

This clonotype was counted ten times or more. This chain uses TRBV21-1 with TRBJ2-5. TRBV21-1 is reported as a pseudogene. This CDR3 is 16 amino acids long. CDR3 sequence reads: CASSKRWWRTQETQYF. DNA of the CDR3: TGTGCCAGCAGCAAACGGTGGTGGCGAACCCAAGAGACCCAGTACTTC.

This clonotype was picked up many times. This chain joins TRBV7-2 and TRBJ2-7; 8 positions match TRBD2. This CDR3 has 16 amino acids. J gave up 5 bases and V 5 bases, and 14 bases lay outside the gene matches. Germline CDR1 is SGHTA and CDR2 is FQGNSA. Here the CDR3 reads CASSRIPGRGGHEQYF. CDR3 in DNA: TGTGCCAGCAGCCGAATACCCGGGAGGGGGGGCCACGAGCAGTACTTC. Full variable domain (outside the CDR3, taken from reference TRBV7-2 and TRBJ2-7): GAGVSQSPSNKVTEKGKDVELRCDPISGHTALYWYRQSLGQGLEFLIYFQGNSAPDKSGLPSDRFSAERTGGSVSTLTIQRTQQEDSAVYLCASSRIPGRGGHEQYFGPGTRLTVT.

This clonotype was seen at least ten times. One junction end disagrees with the germline gene, perhaps due to a read error. The J gene is TRBJ2-2, the V gene TRBV19; TRBD1 matches at 7 bases. CDR3 length: 15 residues. CDR1 and CDR2 from the germline V gene are LNHDA and SQIVND (reference sequence). CDR3 residues: CACSPTGMHTGELFF. CDR3 coding DNA: TGTGCCTGTAGTCCGACAGGGATGCACACCGGGGAGCTGTTTTTT.

This chain connects TRBV29-1 to TRBJ1-1; no reliable D call. Germline CDR1 SQVTM, CDR2 ANQGSEA. Trimming pared 4 bases from V and 4 bases from J, leaving 4 bases between. The CDR3 consists of 10 residues. The CDR3, as DNA: TGCAGCGTTGCCATCACTGAAGCTTTCTTT. Protein: CSVAITEAFF.

As regards this clonotype: A far larger clone is one nucleotide away, so this likely arose from a read error. CDR3 sequence (DNA): TGTGCCAGCAGCAGCCCCGGGGCCACGTCGGAAAAACTGTTTTTT. Encoded protein: CASSSPGATSEKLFF. The gene calls are TRBV5-3 and TRBJ1-4; possible D gene TRBD1, 5 bases. TRBV5-3 is an open reading frame, and its role is uncertain. There are 15 residues in the CDR3. Trimming removed 8 bases at V and 8 bases at J, with 22 bases between.

This clonotype occurred many times. The V gene is TRBV23-1, the J gene TRBJ2-1; 8 bases map to TRBD1. TRBV23-1 is reported as an ORF; its role is uncertain. The V gene end was trimmed by 3 bases and the J gene end by 8 bases; junction bases not matched to a gene: 12. The CDR3 length is 16 residues. The CDR3 DNA sequence: TGCGCCAGCAGTCATTACAGGGGGTCACACGACGATGAGCAGTTCTTC. Its protein is CASSHYRGSHDDEQFF.

This clonotype occurred many times. This chain links TRBV15 with TRBJ2-6; tentatively, D is TRBD1 or TRBD2 (5 bases each). V lost 3 bases to trimming and J lost 4 bases, with 13 bases between them. Germline values: CDR1 LNHNV, CDR2 YYDKDF (reference sequence). The CDR3 has 16 amino acids. The CDR3, as DNA: TGTGCCACCAGCAGGGTTGGGGGAGCGGGGGCCAACGTCCTGACTTTC. Residues: CATSRVGGAGANVLTF.

The V and J genes are TRBV5-1 and TRBJ2-3, with 9 bases lining up with TRBD2. The germline CDR1 and CDR2 sequences are SGHRS and YFSETQ. V shed 6 bases and J 5 bases; nucleotides not matched to a gene: 4. This CDR3 comprises 13 residues. CDR3 nucleotides: TGCGCCAGCACTAGCGGGGTAATAGATACGCAGTATTTT. It translates to CASTSGVIDTQYF.